This entry lists 25 T cell receptor beta chains sequenced from one sample in a study of immune heterogeneity within non-small cell lung tumors. TCRs were amplified from about 560 ng gDNA of bulk tumor per sample. During surgery, several far-apart biopsies were obtained from every primary tumor. Surgery that was curative in intent was performed on patients with untreated, newly diagnosed non-small cell lung cancer. Multiplex PCR employing 32 V and 13 J primers generated amplicons of the TCR beta CDR3. MiXCR, run by TCRdb on the multiplex PCR reads, gives a single entry per CDR3 protein. The table includes 9,500 to 11,000 distinct CDR3 sequences, around 27% detected once. Sequencing was performed on lung tumor tissue. The receptors originated from a woman aged 45-60 years with non-small cell lung cancer.

This clonotype was counted ten times or more. The chain employs TRBV10-2 and TRBJ2-2, with D perhaps TRBD2 (6 bases). Germline loops: CDR1 WSHSY, CDR2 SAAADI. Trimming removed 0 bases from V and 6 bases from J, with 17 bases in between. This CDR3 is built from 17 residues. In DNA form, the CDR3 reads TGCGCCAGCAGTGAGTCTCCGGGACTCTTTGTCTCCGGGGAGCTGTTTTTT. Its protein is CASSESPGLFVSGELFF.

The chain employs TRBV18 and TRBJ2-7; D might be TRBD1 (5 bases). This CDR3 has 15 amino acids. V lost 1 base and J lost 3, with 13 bases in between. Germline CDR1 reads KGHSH; CDR2 reads LQKENI. The CDR3 nucleotides read TGTGCCAGCTCACCACAACAGGTGACGAGCTACGAGCAGTACTTC. Translating it yields CASSPQQVTSYEQYF.

This clonotype was recorded many times. CDR3 protein: CASSLTGALQGRPGNTIYF. CDR3 DNA: TGTGCCAGCAGTCTCACCGGAGCTCTTCAGGGGCGACCTGGAAACACCATATATTTT. The chain recombines TRBV6-1 with TRBJ1-3; tentatively, D is TRBD1 (6 bases). From germline, CDR1 is MNHNS and CDR2 SASEGT. Trimming removed 5 bases from V and 2 bases from J, with 25 bases in between. The CDR3 loop spans 19 amino acids.

This clonotype was detected only a few times. The J gene is TRBJ2-3, the V gene TRBV20-1; 9 positions match TRBD2. The CDR3 is 14 residues long. V dropped 7 bases and J dropped 2; count of bases not matched to a gene: 7. Looked up from germline, CDR1 is DFQATT and CDR2 is SNEGSKA (reference sequence). CDR3 coding DNA: TGCAGTGAGTGGCTAGCGGGGATCACAGATACGCAGTATTTT. Its translation is CSEWLAGITDTQYF.

This clonotype was counted many times. The chain links TRBV6-1 to TRBJ1-1; perhaps TRBD1 as D (6 bases). The V end lost 5 bases, the J end lost 6 bases, and 25 bases lay between the germline ends. This CDR3 has 17 amino acids. Germline assignment: CDR1 MNHNS and CDR2 SASEGT. CDR3 in amino acids: CASSPWGGAGPGAEAFF. The CDR3 coding sequence is TGTGCCAGCAGTCCCTGGGGGGGCGCGGGCCCTGGTGCTGAAGCTTTCTTT.

This clonotype showed up many times. V usage is TRBV2 and J usage is TRBJ2-3; D possibly corresponds to TRBD1 (6 bases). The germline CDR1 and CDR2 sequences are SNHLY and FYNNEI. CDR3 length: 12 amino acids. With 5 bases removed from V and 10 bases from J, the gap between germline ends came to 13 bases. The CDR3 protein is CASSWSGVPQYF. The DNA for the CDR3 is TGTGCCAGCAGTTGGTCAGGGGTCCCGCAGTATTTT.

This clonotype was seen repeatedly, ten times or more. The chain has TRBV19 and TRBJ1-2, with a weak D call TRBD1 (5 bases). There are 15 residues in the CDR3. Germline-derived CDR1 and CDR2 are LNHDA and SQIVND (reference sequence). V lost 6 bases to trimming and J lost 8 bases, with 22 bases between them. This CDR3 reads CASSLLWGSGEGYTF. The CDR3, as DNA: TGTGCCAGTAGCCTTCTTTGGGGGAGCGGAGAAGGCTACACCTTC. Supplemented by reference TRBV19 and TRBJ1-2, the full variable domain reads DGGITQSPKYLFRKEGQNVTLSCEQNLNHDAMYWYRQDPGQGLRLIYYSQIVNDFQKGDIAEGYSVSREKKESFPLTVTSAQKNPTAFYLCASSLLWGSGEGYTFGSGTRLTVV.

This clonotype has at least ten counts. The J gene is TRBJ2-2, the V gene TRBV10-3; the D gene is possibly TRBD2 (5 bases). CDR1 and CDR2 (germline): ENHRY, SYGVKD. The CDR3 is 13 residues long. V was clipped by 3 bases and J by 7 bases, with 9 bases between them. CDR3 amino acids: CAISEEGFGELFF. The CDR3 DNA reads TGTGCCATCAGTGAAGAGGGTTTCGGGGAGCTGTTTTTT.

By sample share, this clonotype is medium-sized. The chain combines TRBV20-1 with TRBJ1-1; 10 bases match TRBD1. The CDR3 runs to 12 residues. Germline CDR1 is DFQATT and CDR2 is SNEGSKA (reference sequence). Trimming removed 1 base from V and 11 bases from J; junction bases left unmatched: 4. CDR3 bases: TGCAGTGCTAGAGTTGGGGACAGGGGTGCTTTCTTT. It specifies CSARVGDRGAFF.

There are many counts of this clonotype. This chain joins TRBV28 and TRBJ2-5; the D gene is possibly TRBD1 (5 bases). The CDR3 consists of 17 residues. The ends were cut back, 6 bases at V and 5 bases at J, with 25 bases in the middle. The germline V gene has CDR1 MDHEN and CDR2 SYDVKM. The CDR3 coding sequence is TGTGCCAGCAGAACCACCGTCAGGGCCATGTCAAGGGAGACCCAGTACTTC. Its translation is CASRTTVRAMSRETQYF.

The J gene is TRBJ1-6, the V gene TRBV20-1; D is undetermined. The germline V gene has CDR1 DFQATT and CDR2 SNEGSKA (reference sequence). V was pared by 3 bases and J by 5 bases, with 17 bases between. This CDR3 has 16 amino acids. In DNA form, the CDR3 reads TGCAGTGCTAGGAATCAGGCCCTAGTAAATAATTCACCCCTCCACTTT. Translating it yields CSARNQALVNNSPLHF.

This clonotype has at least ten counts. The V call is TRBV7-9, the J call TRBJ2-4, with D possibly being TRBD1 or TRBD2 (5 bases each). V was cut by 5 bases and J by 6 bases, with 17 bases left in between. From germline, CDR1 is SEHNR and CDR2 FQNEAQ (reference sequence). CDR3 length: 15 residues. The DNA for the CDR3 is TGTGCCAGCAGCCCCCAGGCTGGGACCCTAAACATTCAGTACTTC. Translating it yields CASSPQAGTLNIQYF. Using reference TRBV7-9 and TRBJ2-4 for the parts outside the CDR3, the full variable domain is DTGVSQNPRHKITKRGQNVTFRCDPISEHNRLYWYRQTLGQGPEFLTYFQNEAQLEKSRLLSDRFSAERPKGSFSTLEIQRTEQGDSAMYLCASSPQAGTLNIQYFGAGTRLSVL.

Many counts were recorded for this clonotype. The chain links TRBV19 to TRBJ2-1; 9 bases fit TRBD2. CDR3 length: 15 amino acids. Germline values: CDR1 LNHDA, CDR2 SQIVND (reference sequence). With V trimmed by 5 bases and J by 4 bases, 6 bases remained unmatched. This CDR3 is CASSLKLAGYNEQFF. In DNA form, the CDR3 reads TGTGCCAGTAGTTTAAAGCTAGCGGGGTACAATGAGCAGTTCTTC.

CDR3 coding DNA: TGTGCCAGCAGTTCAACAGTCGGAGGGTATTCACCCCTCCACTTT. It codes for CASSSTVGGYSPLHF. The gene calls are TRBV28 and TRBJ1-6; D uncertain. This CDR3 has 15 residues. Germline V CDR1 and CDR2: MDHEN, SYDVKM. With 4 bases removed from V and 8 bases from J, the gap between germline ends came to 15 bases.

In its sample, this clonotype was seen many times. This chain joins TRBV6-1 and TRBJ2-5; the D is unclear. The germline V and J ends were trimmed by 8 bases and 3 bases, with 13 bases remaining between them. The germline CDR1 and CDR2 sequences are MNHNS and SASEGT. CDR3 size: 13 residues. The CDR3 region has the DNA TGTGCCAGCTTCGACACCGCGAAAGAGACCCAGTACTTC. Protein: CASFDTAKETQYF.

This clonotype was detected ten times or more. CDR3 residues: CASSQRSATSGANVLTF. DNA for the CDR3: TGTGCCAGCTCCCAACGGTCAGCTACGTCTGGGGCCAACGTCCTGACTTTC. The chain couples TRBV12-3 or TRBV12-4 to TRBJ2-6; D gene unclear. V lost 8 bases and J lost 1, with 18 bases in between. The CDR3 contains 17 residues.

This clonotype has at least ten counts. CDR3 region: CASSEHSGRADTQYF. Here the CDR3 DNA reads TGTGCCAGCAGTGAACATAGCGGGAGGGCCGATACGCAGTATTTT. The rearrangement uses TRBV6-1 and TRBJ2-3; 11 positions match TRBD2. The ends lost 2 bases at V and 6 bases at J; junction bases unmatched: 4. The CDR3 contains 15 residues. CDR1 and CDR2 (germline): MNHNS, SASEGT.

This clonotype was seen repeatedly, ten times or more. V gene TRBV24-1 combines with J gene TRBJ2-1; 8 bases agree with TRBD2. Germline values: CDR1 KGHDR, CDR2 SFDVKD. This CDR3 is built from 15 residues. V was pared by 2 bases and J by 6 bases, with 5 bases of the junction left unmatched. CDR3 sequence reads: CATSDSSGTSNEQFF. In DNA form, the CDR3 reads TGTGCCACCAGTGATTCATCCGGGACTAGCAATGAGCAGTTCTTC.

By proportion, this clonotype is medium-sized. The chain carries TRBV18 and TRBJ2-7; no clear D gene. The CDR3 is made up of 14 amino acids. Germline CDR1 is KGHSH and CDR2 is LQKENI. V was cut by 6 bases and J by 3 bases, with 15 bases left in between. CDR3 residues: CASSTGSGFYEQYF. CDR3 nucleotide sequence: TGTGCCAGCTCGACCGGGTCCGGGTTCTACGAGCAGTACTTC.

The chain uses TRBV24-1 and TRBJ2-2, with 8 nucleotides matching TRBD1. V trimming: 3 bases; J trimming: 4 bases; junction bases outside the gene matches: 6. The CDR3 has 16 residues. CDR1 and CDR2 (germline): KGHDR, SFDVKD. CDR3 region: CATSDPWTGTTGELFF. The CDR3 DNA follows: TGTGCCACCAGTGATCCCTGGACAGGGACCACCGGGGAGCTGTTTTTT.

Relative to its sample, this clonotype is medium-sized. This chain uses TRBV20-1 with TRBJ1-6; weak D call: TRBD1 (6 bases). This CDR3 is 15 amino acids long. Trimming took off 6 bases at V and 2 bases at J, with 14 bases between the two ends. Germline-derived CDR1 and CDR2 are DFQATT and SNEGSKA (reference sequence). CDR3 sequence (DNA): TGCAGTGCCCTTCACAGGGAGACCTATAATTCACCCCTCCACTTT. Amino acids: CSALHRETYNSPLHF.

The chain uses TRBV11-3 and TRBJ1-1, with unresolved D. This CDR3 comprises 11 residues. Trimming took off 8 bases at V and 1 base at J, with 5 bases between the two ends. Germline lookup yields CDR1 SGHNT and CDR2 YENEEA. CDR3 coding DNA: TGTGCCAGCGGGAGGAACACTGAAGCTTTCTTT. Translating it yields CASGRNTEAFF.

Details on this clonotype: A clone one base away is much larger, so this may be a read error. The chain recombines TRBV7-9 with TRBJ2-5, with 8 bases matching TRBD2. The germline gives CDR1 SEHNR, CDR2 FQNEAQ (reference sequence). The CDR3 extends over 16 amino acids. The CDR3 loop is CASNLRGGAEGETQYF. CDR3 sequence (DNA): TGTGCCAGCAACTTACGGGGGGGTGCGGAGGGAGAGACCCAGTACTTC.

Comment on this clonotype: Being one base from a much bigger clone, this may be a read error. The chain employs TRBV12-3 or TRBV12-4 and TRBJ2-7; perhaps TRBD1 as D (6 bases). Trimming cost V 3 bases and J 0 bases, with 9 bases left between them. The CDR3 is 14 residues long. CDR3 coding DNA: TGTGCCAGCAGTTTGGACAGTACCTCCTACGAGCAGTACTTC. It codes for CASSLDSTSYEQYF.

This clonotype was recorded at least ten times. CDR3 nucleotide sequence: TGTGCCACCTTTGGGGGGAGCAATCAGCCCCAGCATTTT. Translating it yields CATFGGSNQPQHF. The V call is TRBV6-1, the J call TRBJ1-5, with D maybe TRBD1 (5 bases). V was pared by 10 bases and J by 1 base, with 11 bases between. The CDR3 runs to 13 residues. Germline assignment: CDR1 MNHNS and CDR2 SASEGT.